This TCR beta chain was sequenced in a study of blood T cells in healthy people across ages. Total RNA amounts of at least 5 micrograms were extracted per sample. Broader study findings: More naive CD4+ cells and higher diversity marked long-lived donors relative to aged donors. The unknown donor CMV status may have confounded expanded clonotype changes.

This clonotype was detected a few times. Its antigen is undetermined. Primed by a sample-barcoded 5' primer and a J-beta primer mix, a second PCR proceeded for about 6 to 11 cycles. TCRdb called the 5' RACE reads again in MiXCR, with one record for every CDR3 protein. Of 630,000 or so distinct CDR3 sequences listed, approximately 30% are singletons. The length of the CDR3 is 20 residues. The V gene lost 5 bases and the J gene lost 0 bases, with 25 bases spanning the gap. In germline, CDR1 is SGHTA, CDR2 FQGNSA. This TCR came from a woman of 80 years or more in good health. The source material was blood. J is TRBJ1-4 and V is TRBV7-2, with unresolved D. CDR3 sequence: CASSPTLPSRVPATNEKLFF. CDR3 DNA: TGTGCCAGCAGCCCCACCCTCCCTTCGCGGGTTCCCGCAACTAATGAAAAACTGTTTTTT.